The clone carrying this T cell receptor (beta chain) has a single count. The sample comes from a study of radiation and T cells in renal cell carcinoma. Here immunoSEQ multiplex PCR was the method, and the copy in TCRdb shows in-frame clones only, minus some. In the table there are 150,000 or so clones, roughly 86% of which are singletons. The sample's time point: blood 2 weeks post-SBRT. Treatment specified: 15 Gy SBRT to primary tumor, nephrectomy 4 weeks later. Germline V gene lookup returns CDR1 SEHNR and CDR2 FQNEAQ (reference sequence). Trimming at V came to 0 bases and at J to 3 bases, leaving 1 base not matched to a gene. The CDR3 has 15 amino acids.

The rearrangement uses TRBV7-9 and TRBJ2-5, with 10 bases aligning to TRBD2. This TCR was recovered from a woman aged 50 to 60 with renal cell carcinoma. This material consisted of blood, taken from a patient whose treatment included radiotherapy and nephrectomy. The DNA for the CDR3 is TGTGCCAGCAGCTTAGCTAGCGGGGGGAAAGAGACCCAGTACTTC. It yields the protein CASSLASGGKETQYF.